This T cell receptor (beta chain) was sequenced for a study of blood T cells in healthy people across ages (dated by TCRdb to the mid-2010s). For the wider study: Template switching captured roughly one uniquely barcoded TCR beta cDNA molecule per two T cells in model experiments. Donors of different ages were randomly distributed across sequencing lanes to avoid experimental bias. Age-related changes in TCR beta repertoire diversity were measured in the study by deep sequencing normalized with unique cDNA molecular identifiers. Donors were grouped into four age groups: young (average roughly 16 years), middle-aged (roughly 40), aged (about 60) and long-lived (about 89). For two donors (one aged 18 to 29 and one aged 80 or older), the study analyzed two additional independent replicas of 1 million unique cDNA reads from the same blood draw. Broader findings and caveats from the paper: Estimates of total diversity based on one million sequenced T cells were considered lower bounds and underestimates. Conclusive comparison of naive and antigen-experienced compartments was prevented by the profiling of bulk unsorted PBMCs. There was a strong correlation between observed TCR beta diversity and the percentage of naive T cells measured by flow cytometry. Donor CMV infection status was unknown, potentially confounding age-related changes in expanded clonotypes. As age increased, observed TCR beta diversity per million T cells dropped in a roughly linear way, and a significant reduction was already evident by age 40. The long-lived group showed more naive CD4+ T cells, fewer expanded clones and increased TCR diversity than the aged group, suggesting age selection.

Library preparation was by 5' RACE. The instrument given in TCRdb is Illumina HiSeq 2500. A second PCR of about 7 to 12 cycles was run with a J-beta primer mix and a sample-barcoded 5' primer. Each TCR beta cDNA molecule received a unique molecular identifier from a template-switch 5' adaptor carrying 12 random nucleotides. Each sample yielded at least 3 million CDR3-containing paired-end reads. All of the RNA was converted into first-strand cDNA using the Mint cDNA synthesis kit, with a TRBC-specific oligonucleotide serving as the primer. All cDNA was treated with uracil-DNA glycosylase and then went through a first 18-cycle PCR with the universal primers M1SS and BC2_uni_R. As for how the authors treated the data: For normalization, 1 million high-quality reads were randomly selected from each sample, with every read carrying a distinct molecular identifier. Reads sharing molecular identifiers were discarded rather than binned into consensus sequences. CDR3 identification, clonotype clustering and error correction used MiTCR with a Q25 quality threshold and the strictest error-elimination algorithm. A nonparametric unseen species model using Euler transformation provided a lower-bound estimate of total TCR beta diversity. TCRdb reran the public reads through fastp at Q25 and MiXCR, keeping productive beta chains. Each CDR3 protein appears once, grouped with its most common genes and DNA. TCRdb, not the original authors, processed these V and J calls. The sample table lists about 670,000 distinct CDR3 sequences, 40% to 45% of them with a count of one. The ten largest account for around 30% of the sample.

Between the V and J ends, shortened by 2 bases and 5 bases respectively, the junction contains 18 bases. CDR3 length: 17 amino acids, cysteine to phenylalanine. This entry keeps only the CDR3 DNA: 51 bases, framed from base 1. The 40 or so donors, aged roughly 6 to 100 years, were systemically healthy Caucasian individuals from Russia. Each donor gave ten milliliters of peripheral blood, drawn into EDTA-treated Vacutainer tubes. PBMCs were isolated by Ficoll-Paque density-gradient centrifugation, with at least 7 million obtained per sample. Trizol reagent was used to extract total RNA from PBMCs, with at least 6 micrograms per sample. For every donor, an aliquot of PBMCs went through flow cytometry to measure the percentages of naive CD45RAhigh/CD27high T cells. In the case of this clonotype: The specificity of this receptor is unknown. No base quality values were provided; no much bigger clone lies one nucleotide off.

The V and J genes are TRBV12-3 or TRBV12-4 and TRBJ2-2; 5 matching bases give a weak D call of TRBD2. This receptor was identified in a man older than 75 in good health. Sequencing was performed on blood. The CDR3 in this case is CASSLMGSGSLTGELFF. The DNA reads as follows: TGTGCCAGCAGTTTAATGGGCTCGGGGAGTTTAACCGGGGAGCTGTTTTTT.